This TCR beta chain was obtained from a study of control samples from healthy donors and cancer patients (TCRdb year 2020). A remark on this clone: The clone's antigen remains unknown. Per-base quality was not reported, and no clone a single base away is much larger than it.

V trim: 0 bases; J trim: 5 bases; unmatched bases: 0. The germline V gene encodes CDR1 SGDLS and CDR2 YYNGEE. The CDR3, cysteine through phenylalanine, is 15 amino acids long. Here the CDR3 DNA is all that survives: 45 bases in frame from base 1. Library preparation employed the immunoSEQ multiplex PCR assay. The immuneACCESS repertoire file appears here via TCRdb, limited to in-frame rearrangements. These files lack a portion of the clones; in checked studies, under half of the deficit traces to unresolved V genes, and the cause of the others is not known. The sample table contains 120,000 or so clones; only one count was recorded for approximately 92% of them. Under 0.7% of the sample goes to the ten largest clones.

This TCR was sampled from a man aged 80 or over with head and neck cancer. The receptor chain draws on TRBV9 and TRBJ2-1; 12 central nucleotides agree with TRBD2. Material: PBMCs. The sequenced DNA: TGTGCCAGCAGCGTAGCTAGCGGGAGGGACAATGAGCAGTTCTTC. This yields the protein CASSVASGRDNEQFF.